This entry concerns a single T cell receptor (beta chain). Here immunoSEQ multiplex PCR was the method, and the copy in TCRdb shows in-frame clones only, minus some. The table includes 150,000 or so clones, roughly nine tenths detected once. V lost 7 bases, J lost 6 bases, and 7 bases stayed unmatched. Germline V CDR1 and CDR2: MNHEY, SVGAGI. This CDR3 is built from 15 residues. Participants spanned ages about 18 to 100 years and resided in roughly 26 US areas. Allocation to cohorts depended on clinical history reported by the participants. Exposed volunteers were people who met a COVID-19 case within 2 weeks before study entry. This record comes from a study of blood T cell repertoires in COVID-19.

V is TRBV6-5 and J is TRBJ2-1; 12 bases agree with TRBD1. This receptor was obtained from a woman in her 40s who had been exposed to COVID-19. The sample was PBMCs or T cells enriched from blood (not recorded which). The CDR3 nucleotides read TGTGCCAGCAATGCCGGGACAGGGGGCTTCAATGAGCAGTTCTTC. Residues: CASNAGTGGFNEQFF.